The source of this T cell receptor (beta chain) is a study of shared clonotypes between healthy human individuals. Study-level background: CD4 naive and CD4 memory each took three plates per donor, while CD8 naive took two and CD8 memory one. Regarding the study as a whole: Naive subsets, compared against memory subsets, generally had larger estimated richness values.

Repertoires were generated with immunoSEQ multiplex PCR, while TCRdb's copy carries only in-frame clones and drops some. Found here are approximately 1.1 million clones, approximately 80% of them singletons; the top ten hold 0.52%. The sample holds a few counts of this clone. Antigen specificity is unknown. Every contributor of samples was a Caucasian grown-up residing in Nashville, Tennessee. Trimming at V came to 5 bases and at J to 5 bases, leaving 6 bases not matched to a gene. Germline loops: CDR1 MNHEY, CDR2 SMNVEV (reference sequence). The CDR3 is 14 amino acids. The chain recombines TRBV27 with TRBJ1-2, with TRBD1 matching over 9 bases. Sequenced: memory CD4+ T cells from PBMCs. Sample subset: CD45RA-negative fraction. The sequence derives from a man between 18 and 29 years old in good health. Some clones in this sample may be carry-over from other donors' samples. The CDR3 coding sequence is TGTGCCAGCAGTACGGGACAGGGCTGGTATGGCTACACCTTC. This translates into CASSTGQGWYGYTF.